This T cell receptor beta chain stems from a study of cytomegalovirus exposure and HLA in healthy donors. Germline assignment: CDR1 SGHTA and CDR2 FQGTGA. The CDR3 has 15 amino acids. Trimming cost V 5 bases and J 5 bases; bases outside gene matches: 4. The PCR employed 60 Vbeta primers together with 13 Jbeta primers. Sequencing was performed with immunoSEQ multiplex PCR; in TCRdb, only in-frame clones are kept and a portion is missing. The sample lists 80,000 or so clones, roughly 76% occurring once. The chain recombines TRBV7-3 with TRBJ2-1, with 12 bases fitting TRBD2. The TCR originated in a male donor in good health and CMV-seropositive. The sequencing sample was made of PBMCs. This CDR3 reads CASSQGLAGDNEQFF. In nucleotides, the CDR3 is TGTGCCAGCAGCCAGGGACTAGCGGGCGACAATGAGCAGTTCTTC.